This TCR beta chain comes out of a study of regulatory T cells in long-lasting Graves disease. As to time point: newly diagnosed GD, antithyroid drugs for less than 3 months. PBMCs were the source of the RNA used for TCR sequencing. This clonotype was picked up many times. For TCR beta, libraries came from iRepertoire HTBI primers and Arm-PCR of CDR3 regions. TCRdb used MiXCR to reprocess the multiplex PCR reads, holding one entry per CDR3 protein. This table has about 450,000 distinct CDR3 sequences, less than 20% appearing once. The CDR3 consists of 13 residues. Germline V gene sequence: CDR1 SGHTA, CDR2 FQGNSA. V shed 0 bases and J shed 10 bases, with 10 bases lying between them. This sample was shared with a second study, whose subject was T cells in Graves' hyperthyroidism and ophthalmopathy.

The sequence was obtained from a woman aged 25-40 years with Graves disease. Specimen: peripheral blood mononuclear cells (PBMCs), collected at new diagnosis, from a patient treated with antithyroid drugs. The chain is built from TRBV7-2 and TRBJ2-1; no clear D gene. The CDR3 protein is CASSLAGLWEQFF. The CDR3 DNA is TGTGCCAGCAGCTTAGCGGGGTTGTGGGAGCAGTTCTTC.